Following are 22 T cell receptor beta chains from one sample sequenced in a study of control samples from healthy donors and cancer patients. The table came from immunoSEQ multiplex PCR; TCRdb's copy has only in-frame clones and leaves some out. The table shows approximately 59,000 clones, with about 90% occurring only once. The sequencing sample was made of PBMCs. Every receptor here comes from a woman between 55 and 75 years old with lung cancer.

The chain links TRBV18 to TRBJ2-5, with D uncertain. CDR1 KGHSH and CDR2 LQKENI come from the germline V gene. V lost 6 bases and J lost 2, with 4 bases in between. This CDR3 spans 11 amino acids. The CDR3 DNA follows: TGTGCCAGCTCGCCTCAAGAGACCCAGTACTTC. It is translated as CASSPQETQYF.

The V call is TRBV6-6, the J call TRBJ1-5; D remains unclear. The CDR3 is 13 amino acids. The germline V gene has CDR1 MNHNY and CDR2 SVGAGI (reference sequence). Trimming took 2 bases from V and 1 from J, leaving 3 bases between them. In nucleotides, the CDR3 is TGTGCCAGCAGTTACCAGAGCAATCAGCCCCAGCATTTT. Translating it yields CASSYQSNQPQHF.

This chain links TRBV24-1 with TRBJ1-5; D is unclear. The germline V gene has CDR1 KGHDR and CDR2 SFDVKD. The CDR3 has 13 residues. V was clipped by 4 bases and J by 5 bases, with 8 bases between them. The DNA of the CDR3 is TGTGCCACCAGTGACAACCCATATCAGCCCCAGCATTTT. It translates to CATSDNPYQPQHF.

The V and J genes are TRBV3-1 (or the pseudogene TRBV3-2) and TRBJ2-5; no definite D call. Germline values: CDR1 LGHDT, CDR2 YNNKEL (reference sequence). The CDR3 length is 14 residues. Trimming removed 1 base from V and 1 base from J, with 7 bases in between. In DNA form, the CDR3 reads TGTGCCAGCAGCCAAGGGACGTTCCAAGAGACCCAGTACTTC. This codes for CASSQGTFQETQYF.

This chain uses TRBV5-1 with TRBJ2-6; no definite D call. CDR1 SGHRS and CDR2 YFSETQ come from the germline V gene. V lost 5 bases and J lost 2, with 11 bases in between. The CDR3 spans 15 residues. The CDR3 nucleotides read TGCGCCAGCAGTCCTCTTAGTCCTGGGGCCAACGTCCTGACTTTC. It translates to CASSPLSPGANVLTF.

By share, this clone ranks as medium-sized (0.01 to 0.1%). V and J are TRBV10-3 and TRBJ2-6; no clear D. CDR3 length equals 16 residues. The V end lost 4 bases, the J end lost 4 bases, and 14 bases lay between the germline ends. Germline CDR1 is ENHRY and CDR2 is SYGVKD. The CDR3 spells CAISVAGTGGANVLTF. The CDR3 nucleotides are TGTGCCATCAGTGTAGCAGGCACTGGGGGGGCCAACGTCCTGACTTTC.

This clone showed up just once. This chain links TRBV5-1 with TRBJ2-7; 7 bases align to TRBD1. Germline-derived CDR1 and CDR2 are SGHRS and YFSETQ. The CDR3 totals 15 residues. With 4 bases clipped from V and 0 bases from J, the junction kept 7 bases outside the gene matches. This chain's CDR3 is CASSEQGGLSYEQYF. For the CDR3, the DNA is TGCGCCAGCAGCGAACAAGGGGGCCTCTCCTACGAGCAGTACTTC.

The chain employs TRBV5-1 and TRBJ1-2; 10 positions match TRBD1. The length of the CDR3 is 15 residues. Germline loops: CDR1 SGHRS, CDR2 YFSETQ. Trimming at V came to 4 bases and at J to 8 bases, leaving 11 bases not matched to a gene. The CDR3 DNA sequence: TGCGCCAGCAGCCCACCGGGACAGGGGTTGTGGGGCTACACCTTC. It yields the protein CASSPPGQGLWGYTF. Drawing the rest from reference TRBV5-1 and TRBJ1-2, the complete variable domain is KAGVTQTPRYLIKTRGQQVTLSCSPISGHRSVSWYQQTPGQGLQFLFEYFSETQRNKGNFPGRFSGRQFSNSRSEMNVSTLELGDSALYLCASSPPGQGLWGYTFGSGTRLTVV.

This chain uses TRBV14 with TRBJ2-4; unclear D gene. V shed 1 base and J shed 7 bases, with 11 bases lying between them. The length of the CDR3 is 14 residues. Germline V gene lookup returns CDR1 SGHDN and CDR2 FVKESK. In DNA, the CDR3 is TGTGCCAGCAGCCAAGGAGGCGCAGGTAACATTCAGTACTTC. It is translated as CASSQGGAGNIQYF.

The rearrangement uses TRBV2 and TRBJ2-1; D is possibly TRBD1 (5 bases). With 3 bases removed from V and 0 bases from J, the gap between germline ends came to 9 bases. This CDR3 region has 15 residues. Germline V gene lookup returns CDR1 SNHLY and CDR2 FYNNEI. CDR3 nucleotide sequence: TGTGCCAGCAGTGAGACAGCCAGCTCCTACAATGAGCAGTTCTTC. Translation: CASSETASSYNEQFF.

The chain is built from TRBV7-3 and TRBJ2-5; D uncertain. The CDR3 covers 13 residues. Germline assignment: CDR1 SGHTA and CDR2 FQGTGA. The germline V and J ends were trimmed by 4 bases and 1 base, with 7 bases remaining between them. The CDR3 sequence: CASSSQTQETQYF. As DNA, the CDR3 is TGTGCCAGCAGCTCCCAGACCCAAGAGACCCAGTACTTC.

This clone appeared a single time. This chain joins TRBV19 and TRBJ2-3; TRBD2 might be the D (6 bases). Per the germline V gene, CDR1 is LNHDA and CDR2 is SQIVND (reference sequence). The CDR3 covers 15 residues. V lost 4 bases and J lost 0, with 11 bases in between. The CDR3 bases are TGTGCCAGTAGTACCCAGGGAGGTAGCACAGATACGCAGTATTTT. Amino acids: CASSTQGGSTDTQYF.

CDR3 residues: CASSYSVGQPNTEAFF. The CDR3 DNA is TGTGCCAGCAGTTACTCGGTAGGACAGCCGAACACTGAAGCTTTCTTT. The chain recombines TRBV6-5 with TRBJ1-1; maybe TRBD1 (6 bases). With 0 bases removed from V and 1 base from J, the gap between germline ends came to 12 bases. Germline loops: CDR1 MNHEY, CDR2 SVGAGI. This CDR3 contains 16 residues.

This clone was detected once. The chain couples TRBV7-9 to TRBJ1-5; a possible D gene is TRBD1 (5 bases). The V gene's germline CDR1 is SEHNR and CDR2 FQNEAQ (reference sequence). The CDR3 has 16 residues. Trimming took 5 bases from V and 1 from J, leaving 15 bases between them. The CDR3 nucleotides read TGTGCCAGCAGCCCTATTGGAGGGGTAAGCAATCAGCCCCAGCATTTT. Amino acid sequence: CASSPIGGVSNQPQHF.

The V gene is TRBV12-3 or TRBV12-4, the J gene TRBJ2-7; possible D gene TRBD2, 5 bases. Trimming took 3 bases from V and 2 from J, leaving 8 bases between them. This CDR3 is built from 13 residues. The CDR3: CASSFERTYEQYF. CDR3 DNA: TGTGCCAGCAGTTTCGAGCGGACCTACGAGCAGTACTTC.

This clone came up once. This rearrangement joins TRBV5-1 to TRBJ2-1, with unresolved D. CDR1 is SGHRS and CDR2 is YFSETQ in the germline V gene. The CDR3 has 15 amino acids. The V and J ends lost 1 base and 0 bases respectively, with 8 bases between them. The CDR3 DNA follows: TGCGCCAGCAGCTTGTTAACGAGCTCCTACAATGAGCAGTTCTTC. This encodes CASSLLTSSYNEQFF.

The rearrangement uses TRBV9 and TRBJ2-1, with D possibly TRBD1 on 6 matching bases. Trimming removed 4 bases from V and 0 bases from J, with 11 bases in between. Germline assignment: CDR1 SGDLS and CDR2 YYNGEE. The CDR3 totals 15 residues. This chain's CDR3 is CASSLGQSSYNEQFF. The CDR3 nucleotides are TGTGCCAGCAGCTTGGGACAAAGCTCCTACAATGAGCAGTTCTTC.

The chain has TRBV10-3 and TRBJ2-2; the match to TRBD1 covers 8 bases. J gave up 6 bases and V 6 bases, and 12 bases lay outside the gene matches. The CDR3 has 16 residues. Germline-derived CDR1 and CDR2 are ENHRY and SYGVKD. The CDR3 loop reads CAIRPDRAGEAGELFF. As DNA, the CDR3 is TGTGCCATCAGGCCGGACAGGGCTGGGGAAGCCGGGGAGCTGTTTTTT.

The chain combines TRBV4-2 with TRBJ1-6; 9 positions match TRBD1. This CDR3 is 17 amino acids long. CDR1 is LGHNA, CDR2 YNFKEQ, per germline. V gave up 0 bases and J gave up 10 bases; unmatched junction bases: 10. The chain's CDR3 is CASSQDRTGAGSSPLHF. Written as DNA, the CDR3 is TGTGCCAGCAGCCAAGACCGGACAGGGGCGGGGTCATCACCCCTCCACTTT.

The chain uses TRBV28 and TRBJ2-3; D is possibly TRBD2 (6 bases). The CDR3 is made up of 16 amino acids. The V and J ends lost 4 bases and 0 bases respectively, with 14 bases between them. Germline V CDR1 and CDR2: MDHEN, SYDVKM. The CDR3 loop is CASSSPGGTSTDTQYF. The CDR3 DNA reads TGTGCCAGCAGTTCCCCGGGCGGGACTAGCACAGATACGCAGTATTTT.

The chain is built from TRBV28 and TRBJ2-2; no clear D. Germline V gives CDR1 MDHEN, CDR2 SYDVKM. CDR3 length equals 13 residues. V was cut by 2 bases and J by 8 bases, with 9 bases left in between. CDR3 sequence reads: CASSLPVLGELFF. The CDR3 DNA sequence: TGTGCCAGCAGTTTACCCGTTCTTGGGGAGCTGTTTTTT.

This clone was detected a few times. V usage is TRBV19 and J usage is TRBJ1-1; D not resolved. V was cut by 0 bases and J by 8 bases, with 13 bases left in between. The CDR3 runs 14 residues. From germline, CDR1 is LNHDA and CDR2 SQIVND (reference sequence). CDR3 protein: CASSIDRHFSEAFF. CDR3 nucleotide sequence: TGTGCCAGTAGTATAGATCGGCACTTCTCAGAAGCTTTCTTT.